The 2 T cell receptor beta chains below come from one sample, sequenced in a study of identifying expanded T cells in peripheral blood. This table comes from immunoSEQ multiplex PCR, and its TCRdb copy is limited to in-frame clones, with some not included. This sample has around 90,000 clones; about 91% occur once, and the top ten carry approximately 4%. The sequencing input was blood. These TCRs come from a person aged 18-69 years in good health.

This clone was detected only once. This chain connects TRBV19 to TRBJ2-1; TRBD1 or TRBD2 may be the D gene (7 bases each). Trimming left V 5 bases short and J 5 bases short, with 16 bases between. Germline assignment: CDR1 LNHDA and CDR2 SQIVND (reference sequence). The CDR3 spans 15 residues. CDR3 DNA: TGTGCCAGTAGTCTAGGGGGGGACAGAAACAATGAGCAGTTCTTC. Amino acids: CASSLGGDRNNEQFF. Full variable domain (remainder filled in from reference TRBV19 and TRBJ2-1): DGGITQSPKYLFRKEGQNVTLSCEQNLNHDAMYWYRQDPGQGLRLIYYSQIVNDFQKGDIAEGYSVSREKKESFPLTVTSAQKNPTAFYLCASSLGGDRNNEQFFGPGTRLTVL.

The rearrangement links TRBV7-2 to TRBJ1-1; D is undetermined. There are 13 residues in the CDR3. Trimming took off 1 base at V and 5 bases at J, with 8 bases between the two ends. Germline V gene lookup returns CDR1 SGHTA and CDR2 FQGNSA. The CDR3 DNA is TGTGCCAGCAGCTTAGGATGGGTGACTGAAGCTTTCTTT. Protein product: CASSLGWVTEAFF.